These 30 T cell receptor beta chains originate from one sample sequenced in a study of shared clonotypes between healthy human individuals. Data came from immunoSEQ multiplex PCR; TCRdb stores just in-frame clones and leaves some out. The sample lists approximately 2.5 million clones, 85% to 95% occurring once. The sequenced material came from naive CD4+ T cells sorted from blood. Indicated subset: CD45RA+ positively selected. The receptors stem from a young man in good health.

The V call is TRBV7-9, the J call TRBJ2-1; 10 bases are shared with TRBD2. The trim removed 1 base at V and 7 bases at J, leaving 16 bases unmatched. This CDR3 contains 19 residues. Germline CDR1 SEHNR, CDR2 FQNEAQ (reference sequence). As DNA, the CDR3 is TGTGCCAGCAGCTTAGGTTGGGCTAGCGGGAGTAAGATGTGGAATGAGCAGTTCTTC. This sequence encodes CASSLGWASGSKMWNEQFF.

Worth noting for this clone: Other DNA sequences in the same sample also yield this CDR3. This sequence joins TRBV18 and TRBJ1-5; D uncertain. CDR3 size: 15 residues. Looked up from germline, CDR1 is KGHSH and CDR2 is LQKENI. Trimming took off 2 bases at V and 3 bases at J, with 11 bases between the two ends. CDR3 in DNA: TGTGCCAGCTCACCAAAGACCGGGAACAATCAGCCCCAGCATTTT. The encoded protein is CASSPKTGNNQPQHF.

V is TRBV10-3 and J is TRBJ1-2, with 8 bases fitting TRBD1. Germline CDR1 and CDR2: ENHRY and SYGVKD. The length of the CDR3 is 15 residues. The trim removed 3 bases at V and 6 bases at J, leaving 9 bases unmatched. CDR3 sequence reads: CAISDFGQGKDGYTF. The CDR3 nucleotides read TGTGCCATCAGTGACTTCGGACAGGGAAAGGATGGCTACACCTTC.

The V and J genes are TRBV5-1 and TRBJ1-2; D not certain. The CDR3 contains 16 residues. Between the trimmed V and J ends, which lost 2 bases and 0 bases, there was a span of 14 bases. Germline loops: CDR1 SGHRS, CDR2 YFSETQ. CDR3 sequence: CASSLITPLANYGYTF. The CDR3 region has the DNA TGCGCCAGCAGCTTAATCACCCCTTTAGCTAACTATGGCTACACCTTC.

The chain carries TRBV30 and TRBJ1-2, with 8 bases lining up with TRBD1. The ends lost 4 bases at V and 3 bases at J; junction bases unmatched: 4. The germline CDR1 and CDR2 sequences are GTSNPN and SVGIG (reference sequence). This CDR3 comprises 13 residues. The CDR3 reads CAWTPDRDYGYTF. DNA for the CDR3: TGTGCCTGGACTCCGGACAGGGACTATGGCTACACCTTC.

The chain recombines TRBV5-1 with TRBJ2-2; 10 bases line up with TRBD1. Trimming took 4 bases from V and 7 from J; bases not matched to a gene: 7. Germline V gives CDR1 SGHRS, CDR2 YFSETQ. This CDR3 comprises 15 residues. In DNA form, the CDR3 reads TGCGCCAGCAGCCTGACAGGGGGCGCCGTCGGGGAGCTGTTTTTT. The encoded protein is CASSLTGGAVGELFF.

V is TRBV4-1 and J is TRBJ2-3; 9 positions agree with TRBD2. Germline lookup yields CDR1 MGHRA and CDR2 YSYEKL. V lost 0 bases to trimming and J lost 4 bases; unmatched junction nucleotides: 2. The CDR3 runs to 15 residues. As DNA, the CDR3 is TGCGCCAGCAGCCAAGATAGCGGGAGTCCAGATACGCAGTATTTT. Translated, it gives CASSQDSGSPDTQYF.

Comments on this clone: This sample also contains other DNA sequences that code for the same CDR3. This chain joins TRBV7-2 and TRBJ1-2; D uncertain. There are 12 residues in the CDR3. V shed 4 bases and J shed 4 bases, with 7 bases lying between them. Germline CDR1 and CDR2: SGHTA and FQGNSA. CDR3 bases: TGTGCCAGCAGCTCCCTTCTCTATGGCTACACCTTC. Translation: CASSSLLYGYTF.

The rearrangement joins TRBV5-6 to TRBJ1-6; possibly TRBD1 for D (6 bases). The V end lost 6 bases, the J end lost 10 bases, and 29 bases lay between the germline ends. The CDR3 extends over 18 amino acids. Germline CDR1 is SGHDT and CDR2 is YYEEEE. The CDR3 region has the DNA TGTGCCAGCACCCCCCCCGGGTTCAGGGGTAATCCTATGTCACCCCTCCACTTT. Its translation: CASTPPGFRGNPMSPLHF.

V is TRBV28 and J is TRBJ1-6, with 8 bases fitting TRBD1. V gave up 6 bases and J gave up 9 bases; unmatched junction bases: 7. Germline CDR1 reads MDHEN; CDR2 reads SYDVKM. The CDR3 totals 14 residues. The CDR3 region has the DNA TGTGCCAGCAGGGACGGGACAGGTCTTTCACCCCTCCACTTT. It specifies CASRDGTGLSPLHF.

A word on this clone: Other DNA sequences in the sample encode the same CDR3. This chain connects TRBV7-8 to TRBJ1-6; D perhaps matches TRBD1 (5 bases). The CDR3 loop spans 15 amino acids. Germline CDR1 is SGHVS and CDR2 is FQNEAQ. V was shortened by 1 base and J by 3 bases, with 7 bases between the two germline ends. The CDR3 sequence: CASSLEGLYNSPLHF. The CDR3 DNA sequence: TGTGCCAGCAGCTTAGAGGGACTCTATAATTCACCCCTCCACTTT.

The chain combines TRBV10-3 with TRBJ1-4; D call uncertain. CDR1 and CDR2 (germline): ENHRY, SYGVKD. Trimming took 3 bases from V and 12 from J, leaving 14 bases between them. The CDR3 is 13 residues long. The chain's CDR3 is CAISDKLYGELFF. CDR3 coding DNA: TGTGCCATCAGTGATAAACTGTACGGGGAACTGTTTTTT.

The CDR3 sequence: CASSLATTGAKNIQYF. DNA for the CDR3: TGCGCCAGCAGCTTGGCAACAACCGGAGCCAAAAACATTCAGTACTTC. The chain employs TRBV5-1 and TRBJ2-4; D not resolved. The CDR3 is made up of 16 amino acids. Trimming removed 0 bases at V and 0 bases at J, with 10 bases between. Germline V gene sequence: CDR1 SGHRS, CDR2 YFSETQ.

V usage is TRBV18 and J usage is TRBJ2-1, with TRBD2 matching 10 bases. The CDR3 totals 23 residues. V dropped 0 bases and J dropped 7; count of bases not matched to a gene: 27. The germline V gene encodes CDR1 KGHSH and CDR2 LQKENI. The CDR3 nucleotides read TGTGCCAGCTCACCACCGAGGAGGGGGCATATACTAGCGGGACCGCCCTATGAGAATGAGCAGTTCTTC. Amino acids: CASSPPRRGHILAGPPYENEQFF. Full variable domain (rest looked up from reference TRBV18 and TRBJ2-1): NAGVMQNPRHLVRRRGQEARLRCSPMKGHSHVYWYRQLPEEGLKFMVYLQKENIIDESGMPKERFSAEFPKEGPSILRIQQVVRGDSAAYFCASSPPRRGHILAGPPYENEQFFGPGTRLTVL.

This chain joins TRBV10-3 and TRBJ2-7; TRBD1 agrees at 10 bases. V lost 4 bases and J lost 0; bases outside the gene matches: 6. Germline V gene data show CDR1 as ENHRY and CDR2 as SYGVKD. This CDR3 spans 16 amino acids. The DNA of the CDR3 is TGTGCCATCAGTGCCTCGGGACAGGGGAGCTCCTACGAGCAGTACTTC. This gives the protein CAISASGQGSSYEQYF.

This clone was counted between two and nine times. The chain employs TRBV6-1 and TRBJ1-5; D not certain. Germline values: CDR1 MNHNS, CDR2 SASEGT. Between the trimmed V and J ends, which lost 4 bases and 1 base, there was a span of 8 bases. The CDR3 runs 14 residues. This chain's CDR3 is CASSAGGSNQPQHF. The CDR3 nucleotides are TGTGCCAGCAGTGCGGGCGGAAGCAATCAGCCCCAGCATTTT.

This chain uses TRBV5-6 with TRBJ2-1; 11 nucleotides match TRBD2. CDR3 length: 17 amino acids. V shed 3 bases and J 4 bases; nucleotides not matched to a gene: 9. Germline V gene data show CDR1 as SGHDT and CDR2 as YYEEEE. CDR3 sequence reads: CASSSSTSGELYNEQFF. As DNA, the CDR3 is TGTGCCAGCAGCTCCTCGACTAGCGGGGAACTATACAATGAGCAGTTCTTC.

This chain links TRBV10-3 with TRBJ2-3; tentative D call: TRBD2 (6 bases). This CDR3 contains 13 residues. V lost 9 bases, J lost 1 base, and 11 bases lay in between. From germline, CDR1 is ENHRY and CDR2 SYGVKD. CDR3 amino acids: CAIGAGRTDTQYF. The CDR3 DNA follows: TGTGCCATAGGTGCGGGACGCACAGATACGCAGTATTTT.

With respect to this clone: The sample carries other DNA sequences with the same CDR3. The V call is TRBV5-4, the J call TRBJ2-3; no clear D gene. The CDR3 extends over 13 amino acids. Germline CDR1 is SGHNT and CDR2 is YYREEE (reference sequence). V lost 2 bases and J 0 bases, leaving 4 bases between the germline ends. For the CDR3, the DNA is TGTGCCAGCAGCTTAGACAGCACAGATACGCAGTATTTT. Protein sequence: CASSLDSTDTQYF.

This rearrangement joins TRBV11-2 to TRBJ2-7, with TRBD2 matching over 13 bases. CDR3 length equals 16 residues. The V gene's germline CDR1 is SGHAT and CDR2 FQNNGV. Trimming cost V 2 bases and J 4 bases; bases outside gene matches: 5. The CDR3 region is CASSLLTSGGNYEQYF. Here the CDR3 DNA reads TGTGCCAGCAGCTTATTGACTAGCGGGGGGAATTACGAGCAGTACTTC.

The CDR3 nucleotides read TGTGCCAGCAGTTTGAGGGGGAGCTCCTACAATGAGCAGTTCTTC. It specifies CASSLRGSSYNEQFF. V and J are TRBV28 and TRBJ2-1, with D possibly TRBD1 on 6 matching bases. Trimming took off 3 bases at V and 0 bases at J, with 9 bases between the two ends. The CDR3 has 15 amino acids. The V gene's germline CDR1 is MDHEN and CDR2 SYDVKM.

The CDR3 spells CASKEQGAVSPLHF. For the CDR3, the DNA is TGTGCCAGCAAAGAACAGGGGGCTGTTTCACCCCTCCACTTT. The V and J genes are TRBV27 and TRBJ1-6, with TRBD1 matching 9 bases. CDR3 length equals 14 residues. V lost 7 bases and J lost 9; bases outside the gene matches: 7. Germline loops: CDR1 MNHEY, CDR2 SMNVEV (reference sequence).

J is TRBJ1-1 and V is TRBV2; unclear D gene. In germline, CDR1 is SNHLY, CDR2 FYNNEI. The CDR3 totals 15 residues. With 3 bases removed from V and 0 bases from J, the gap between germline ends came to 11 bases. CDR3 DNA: TGTGCCAGCAGTGATTGGGGATCGATGAACACTGAAGCTTTCTTT. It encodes CASSDWGSMNTEAFF.

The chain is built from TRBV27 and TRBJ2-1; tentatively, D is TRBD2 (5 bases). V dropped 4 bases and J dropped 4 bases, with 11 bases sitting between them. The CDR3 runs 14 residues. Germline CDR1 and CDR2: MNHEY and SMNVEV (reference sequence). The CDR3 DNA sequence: TGTGCCAGCAGTTCTTCAGCGGATTACAATGAGCAGTTCTTC. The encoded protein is CASSSSADYNEQFF.

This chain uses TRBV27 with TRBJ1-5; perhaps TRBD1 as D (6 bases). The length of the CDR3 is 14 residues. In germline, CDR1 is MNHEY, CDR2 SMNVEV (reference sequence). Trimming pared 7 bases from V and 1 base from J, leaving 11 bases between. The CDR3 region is CASNAGVSNQPQHF. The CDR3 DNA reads TGTGCCAGCAACGCAGGGGTGAGCAATCAGCCCCAGCATTTT.

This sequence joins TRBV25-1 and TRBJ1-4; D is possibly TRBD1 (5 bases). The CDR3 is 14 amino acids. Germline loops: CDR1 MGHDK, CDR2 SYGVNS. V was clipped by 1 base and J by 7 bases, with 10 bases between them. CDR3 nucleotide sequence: TGTGCCAGCAGTGAATCTGGTCAGGGTGAAAAACTGTTTTTT. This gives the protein CASSESGQGEKLFF.

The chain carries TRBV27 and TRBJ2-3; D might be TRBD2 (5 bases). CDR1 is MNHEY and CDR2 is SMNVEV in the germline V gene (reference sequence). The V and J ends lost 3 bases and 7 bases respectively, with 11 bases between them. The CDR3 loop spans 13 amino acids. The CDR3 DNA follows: TGTGCCAGCAGTTTGATCCTCGGGAATACGCAGTATTTT. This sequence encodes CASSLILGNTQYF.

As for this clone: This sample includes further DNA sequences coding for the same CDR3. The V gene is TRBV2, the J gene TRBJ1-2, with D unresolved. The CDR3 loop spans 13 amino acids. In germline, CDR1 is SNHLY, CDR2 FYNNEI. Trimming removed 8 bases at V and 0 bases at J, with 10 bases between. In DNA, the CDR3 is TGTGCCAGCTCGGACGGCGCTAACTATGGCTACACCTTC. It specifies CASSDGANYGYTF. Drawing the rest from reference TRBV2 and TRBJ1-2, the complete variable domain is EPEVTQTPSHQVTQMGQEVILRCVPISNHLYFYWYRQILGQKVEFLVSFYNNEISEKSEIFDDQFSVERPDGSNFTLKIRSTKLEDSAMYFCASSDGANYGYTFGSGTRLTVV.

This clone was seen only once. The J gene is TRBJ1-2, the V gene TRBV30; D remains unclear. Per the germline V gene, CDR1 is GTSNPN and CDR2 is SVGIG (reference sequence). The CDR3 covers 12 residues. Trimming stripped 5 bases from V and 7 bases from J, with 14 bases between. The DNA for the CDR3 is TGTGCCTGGGGCCGCCGTGAGGGTGGCTACACCTTC. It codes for CAWGRREGGYTF.

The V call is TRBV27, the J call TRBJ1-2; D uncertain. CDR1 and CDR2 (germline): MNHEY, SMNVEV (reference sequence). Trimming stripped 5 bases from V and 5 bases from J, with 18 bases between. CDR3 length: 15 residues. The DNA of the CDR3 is TGTGCCAGCAGTCGAAAACGAGACCCGATTTATGGCTACACCTTC. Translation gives CASSRKRDPIYGYTF.